The present T cell receptor (beta chain) was sequenced within a study of cytomegalovirus exposure and HLA in healthy donors. In its sample, this clone was seen a few times. What it binds is not known. Germline lookup yields CDR1 MNHEY and CDR2 SVGAGI. This CDR3 is built from 15 residues. Trimming cost V 0 bases and J 6 bases, with 11 bases left between them. General observations from the study: In a later analysis, a missense DCLRE1C variant was linked to TCR beta V- and J-gene trimming. The study designated about 180 TCR beta chains cytomegalovirus-associated.

Healthy people donating bone marrow made up the donors. The PCR employed 60 Vbeta primers together with 13 Jbeta primers. Produced via immunoSEQ multiplex PCR; TCRdb's table is partial and in-frame only. The sample shows some 110,000 clones, around 75% of them seen only once. Sequencing was performed on PBMCs. The TCR comes from a woman in her thirties in good health and CMV-seronegative. The chain employs TRBV6-5 and TRBJ1-4; no firm D call. CDR3 in DNA: TGTGCCAGCAGTTACTCCGGAGCCGTTTATGAAAAACTGTTTTTT. It yields the protein CASSYSGAVYEKLFF.